This T cell receptor beta chain was identified in a study of blood T cells in healthy people across ages. Whole-study results and caveats: PBMCs that were unsorted prevented a conclusive naive versus antigen-experienced comparison.

Donor samples were obtained from healthy Caucasian individuals from Russia, aged 6 to 90. PBMCs numbering at least 7 million were isolated per sample. With a J-beta primer mix and a sample-barcoded 5' primer, a second PCR ran about 6 to 11 cycles. TCRdb recomputed calls from the 5' RACE reads with MiXCR, one row per CDR3 protein. The repertoire holds about a million distinct CDR3 sequences, with more than 30% as singletons. The germline CDR1 and CDR2 sequences are SGHTA and FQGNSA. There are 15 residues in the CDR3. Trimming removed 1 base from V and 7 bases from J; junction bases left unmatched: 4. Points on this clonotype: Its antigen is unidentified. In this CDR3 the conserved last residue, phenylalanine or tryptophan, is missing, so a read error is likely.

Sequencing was done on a sample of blood. This sequence joins TRBV7-2 and TRBJ2-1; 10 bases fit TRBD2. The receptor was isolated from a man between 18 and 35 years old in good health. CDR3: CASSLETSGWNEQFL. The CDR3 DNA reads TGTGCCAGCAGCTTAGAGACTAGCGGGTGGAATGAGCAGTTCCTC.